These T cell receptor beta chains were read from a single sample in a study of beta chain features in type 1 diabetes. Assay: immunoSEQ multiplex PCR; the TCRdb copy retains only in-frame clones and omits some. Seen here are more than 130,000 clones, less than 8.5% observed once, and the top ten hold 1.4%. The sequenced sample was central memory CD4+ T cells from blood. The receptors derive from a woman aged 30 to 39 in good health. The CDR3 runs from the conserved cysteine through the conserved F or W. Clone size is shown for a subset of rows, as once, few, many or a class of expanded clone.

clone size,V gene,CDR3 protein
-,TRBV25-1,CASSESLGKGNYGYTF
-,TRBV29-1,CSVESGQTYEQYF
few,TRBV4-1,CASSQAKQLETQYF
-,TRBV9,CASSGLFGTHDTGELFF
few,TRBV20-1,CSHRGNTEAFF
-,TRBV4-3,CASSQGPGQMNTEAFF
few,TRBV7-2,CASSRSAGAPGDTQYF
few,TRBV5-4,CASSQDWATEQFF
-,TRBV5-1,CASSLALADPRSEQYF
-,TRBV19,CASSTRRRENEKLFF
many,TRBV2,CASRRLAGGGTGELFF
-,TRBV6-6,CASSYLSGSYEQYF
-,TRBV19,CASSLPSTDTQYF
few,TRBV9,CASSEGGEVAGANVLTF
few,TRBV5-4,CASSFGQGPHSGETQYF
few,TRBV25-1,CASSGTSSPYNEQFF
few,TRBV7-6,CASSFTGIRDTQYF
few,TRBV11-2,CASSLGQGLTVNTEAFF
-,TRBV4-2,CASSPFGRKQETQYF
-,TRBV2,CASSPEKGLMNEQFF
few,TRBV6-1,CASSLGQIGPHEQYF
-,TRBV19,CASISGGGNQPQHF
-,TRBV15,CATSRDTGMGYEQYF
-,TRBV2,CASKIQGVKRETQYF
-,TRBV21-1,CASSKRASGRGYEQFF
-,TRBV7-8,CASSLGRGGYNEQFF
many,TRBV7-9,CASSFSGSNTEAFF
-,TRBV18,CASSHAGGSTGELFF
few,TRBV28,CASSRSGGNQPQHF
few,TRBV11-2,CASSHPNGQTFF
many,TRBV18,CASSPVGVEGETQYF
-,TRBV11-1,CASSLANPSGRGIQYF
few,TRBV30,CAWVGLPPGELFF
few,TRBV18,CASSPPDRGRSEQFF
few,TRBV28,CASSLSPDRGSSPQHF
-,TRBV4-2,CASSQGDLAYNEQFF
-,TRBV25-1,CASSEYGDRGSKLFF
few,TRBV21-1,CASTEPSGSSYNEQFF
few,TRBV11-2,CASSLGGGTGIAYEQYF
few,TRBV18,CASSTENTEAFF
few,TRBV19,CASSVSTDTQYF
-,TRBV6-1,CASSPGQGASETQYF
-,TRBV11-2,CASSFPPTSADTQYF
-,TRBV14,CASSRQGFWDEQYF
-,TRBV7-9,CASSLGGWTSVADTQYF
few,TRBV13,CASSRLAGTGELFF
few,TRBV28,CASSTQGQGANTGELFF
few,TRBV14,CASSQALAENTQYF
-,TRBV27,CASRRAGGGTDTQYF
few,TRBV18,CASSPTGDGNTIYF